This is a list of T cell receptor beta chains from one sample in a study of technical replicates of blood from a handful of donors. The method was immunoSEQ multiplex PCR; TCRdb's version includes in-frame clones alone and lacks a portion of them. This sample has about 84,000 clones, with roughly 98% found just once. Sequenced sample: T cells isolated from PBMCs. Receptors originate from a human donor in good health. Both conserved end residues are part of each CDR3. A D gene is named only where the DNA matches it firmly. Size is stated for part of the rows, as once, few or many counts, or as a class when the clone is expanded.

CDR3nt: TGCGCCAGCAGTGAAGGACTAGCGGGGGGGACCCAGTACTTC
CDR3aa: CASSEGLAGGTQYF
d_gene: TRBD2
j_gene: TRBJ2-5
v_gene: TRBV10-2
abundance: .

CDR3nt: TGTGCCAGCACCTCGTGGGTAGCCGGTCCGGGGGAAGAGACCCAGTACTTC
CDR3aa: CASTSWVAGPGEETQYF
d_gene: .
j_gene: TRBJ2-5
v_gene: TRBV2
abundance: .

CDR3nt: TGCGCCAGCAGCCCTCAACCGGGACAGGGAGGCTACACCTTC
CDR3aa: CASSPQPGQGGYTF
d_gene: TRBD1
j_gene: TRBJ1-2
v_gene: TRBV4-1
abundance: once

CDR3nt: TGTGCCAGCAGCGAGTTCGGGGAGCTGTTTTTT
CDR3aa: CASSEFGELFF
d_gene: .
j_gene: TRBJ2-2
v_gene: TRBV7-2
abundance: .

CDR3nt: TGTGCCAGCAGTCTTAAAAACGGGGAGCTGTTTTTT
CDR3aa: CASSLKNGELFF
d_gene: .
j_gene: TRBJ2-2
v_gene: TRBV7-6
abundance: .

CDR3nt: TGTGCCAGCAGTCACACAAAAGGACTAGCGGGAGCTTATGAGGGGGGCAATGAGCAGTTCTTC
CDR3aa: CASSHTKGLAGAYEGGNEQFF
d_gene: TRBD2
j_gene: TRBJ2-1
v_gene: TRBV28
abundance: .

CDR3nt: TGTGCCAGCTCCCCTGAACAGGGGATCTACGAGCAGTACTTC
CDR3aa: CASSPEQGIYEQYF
d_gene: TRBD1
j_gene: TRBJ2-7
v_gene: TRBV18
abundance: .

CDR3nt: TGCAGCGTTGAATTGGGTAGCGGGAGCTCCTACGAGCAGTACTTC
CDR3aa: CSVELGSGSSYEQYF
d_gene: TRBD2
j_gene: TRBJ2-7
v_gene: TRBV29-1
abundance: .

CDR3nt: TGCAGCGTCAAAAGGACAGCTGAAGCTTTCTTT
CDR3aa: CSVKRTAEAFF
d_gene: .
j_gene: TRBJ1-1
v_gene: TRBV29-1
abundance: .

CDR3nt: TGTGCCAGCTCACCACCGAGGGGGTCTAGGGAAAGGGACACTGAAGCTTTCTTT
CDR3aa: CASSPPRGSRERDTEAFF
d_gene: .
j_gene: TRBJ1-1
v_gene: TRBV18
abundance: .

CDR3nt: TGTGCCAGCACCCCGGCCGGGACTAGCGTCAACGAGCAGTACTTC
CDR3aa: CASTPAGTSVNEQYF
d_gene: TRBD2
j_gene: TRBJ2-7
v_gene: TRBV27
abundance: .

CDR3nt: TGTGCCACCAGCAAAGGGGGAAGCTCCTACAATGAGCAGTTCTTC
CDR3aa: CATSKGGSSYNEQFF
d_gene: .
j_gene: TRBJ2-1
v_gene: TRBV15
abundance: .

CDR3nt: TGTGCCAGCAGCGCGCTAATGGCGAACACCGGGGAGCTGTTTTTT
CDR3aa: CASSALMANTGELFF
d_gene: .
j_gene: TRBJ2-2
v_gene: TRBV25-1
abundance: .

CDR3nt: TGTGCCAGCAGCGCCGGTTTCATGAACACTGAAGCTTTCTTT
CDR3aa: CASSAGFMNTEAFF
d_gene: .
j_gene: TRBJ1-1
v_gene: TRBV11-2
abundance: .

CDR3nt: TGTGCCAGTAGTACATACGGGGGGGCCGATGAGCAGTTCTTC
CDR3aa: CASSTYGGADEQFF
d_gene: TRBD2
j_gene: TRBJ2-1
v_gene: TRBV19
abundance: .

CDR3nt: TGTGCCAGCAGCTCCAGTTCCCTCGCAGGTGAGCAGTTCTTC
CDR3aa: CASSSSSLAGEQFF
d_gene: .
j_gene: TRBJ2-1
v_gene: TRBV7-3
abundance: .

CDR3nt: TGTGCCAGCAGCTTAAGTAGCGGGAGCTCCTACGAGCAGTACTTC
CDR3aa: CASSLSSGSSYEQYF
d_gene: TRBD2
j_gene: TRBJ2-7
v_gene: TRBV11-3
abundance: once

CDR3nt: TGTGCCAGCAGCTTGGCAGCAGGGTTCTTTATTGGGGAGACCCAGTACTTC
CDR3aa: CASSLAAGFFIGETQYF
d_gene: .
j_gene: TRBJ2-5
v_gene: TRBV5-6
abundance: .

CDR3nt: TGTGCCAGTATAGAGGGCTCCGTTTCCAATTCACCCCTCCACTTT
CDR3aa: CASIEGSVSNSPLHF
d_gene: .
j_gene: TRBJ1-6
v_gene: TRBV19
abundance: .

CDR3nt: TGTGCCATCAGTGAGTCGGTTAGGGGCGTCGAAGAGACCCAGTACTTC
CDR3aa: CAISESVRGVEETQYF
d_gene: .
j_gene: TRBJ2-5
v_gene: TRBV10-3
abundance: .

CDR3nt: TGCGCCAGCAGCTCAAACGGGCGGGAGTCAAACGAGCAGTACTTC
CDR3aa: CASSSNGRESNEQYF
d_gene: TRBD2
j_gene: TRBJ2-7
v_gene: TRBV5-1
abundance: .

CDR3nt: TGTGCCAGCAGCGAAAAGTTAGCGGGTACACGCACAGATACGCAGTATTTT
CDR3aa: CASSEKLAGTRTDTQYF
d_gene: TRBD2
j_gene: TRBJ2-3
v_gene: TRBV4-2
abundance: .

CDR3nt: TGCGCCAGCAGCTTGGATTCCCCGGGAGCGGGCTACGAGCAGTACTTC
CDR3aa: CASSLDSPGAGYEQYF
d_gene: .
j_gene: TRBJ2-7
v_gene: TRBV5-1
abundance: .

CDR3nt: TGTGCCAGCAGTTCTCCAACAGGGGGCGTCCCCTACGAGCAGTACTTC
CDR3aa: CASSSPTGGVPYEQYF
d_gene: TRBD1
j_gene: TRBJ2-7
v_gene: TRBV27
abundance: .

CDR3nt: TGTGCCAGCAGCTTACAGGGGAACACTGAAGCTTTCTTT
CDR3aa: CASSLQGNTEAFF
d_gene: .
j_gene: TRBJ1-1
v_gene: TRBV7-2
abundance: .

CDR3nt: TGCGCCAGCAGCTTGGAGGCCAGGTCTCTCACAGATACGCAGTATTTT
CDR3aa: CASSLEARSLTDTQYF
d_gene: .
j_gene: TRBJ2-3
v_gene: TRBV5-1
abundance: .

CDR3nt: TGCGCCAGCAGCCAAGAAATGGGACAGTGGCAGCCCCAGCATTTT
CDR3aa: CASSQEMGQWQPQHF
d_gene: TRBD1
j_gene: TRBJ1-5
v_gene: TRBV4-1
abundance: once

CDR3nt: TGCGCCAGCAGCTCTACCTCGACAATCGGAAACACCATATATTTT
CDR3aa: CASSSTSTIGNTIYF
d_gene: .
j_gene: TRBJ1-3
v_gene: TRBV5-1
abundance: once

CDR3nt: TGTGCCAGCAGTCCTCTGGGCCAGCTTTCTGGAAACACCATATATTTT
CDR3aa: CASSPLGQLSGNTIYF
d_gene: .
j_gene: TRBJ1-3
v_gene: TRBV28
abundance: .

CDR3nt: TGTGCAAGCGCGGTTGGGTCCGATAGCAATCAGCCCCAGCATTTT
CDR3aa: CASAVGSDSNQPQHF
d_gene: .
j_gene: TRBJ1-5
v_gene: TRBV28
abundance: once

CDR3nt: TGTGCCAGTAGTTCCCACCCCAAGCGAGGATTTTCCTATGGCTACACCTTC
CDR3aa: CASSSHPKRGFSYGYTF
d_gene: .
j_gene: TRBJ1-2
v_gene: TRBV19
abundance: .